Given below is one TCR beta chain in context. Its antigen is not known. Patients were all untreated before their thyroid surgery. Original processing methods: The study took CDR3 differences across clinicopathological groups and made a distant-metastasis classifier for papillary thyroid cancer from them. Through MiXCR, TCRdb re-clonotyped the PCR reads. The V and J calls follow TCRdb's processing rather than the paper's. The repertoire holds about 16,000 clones, with approximately 32% as singletons. This sample was taken from a study of metastatic and nonmetastatic thyroid tumors. Study as a whole: Repertoires of blood and of tissue (tumor or nodule) from malignant and benign thyroid patients were compared.

The CDR3 is 17 residues long. V lost 5 bases and J 8 bases, leaving 28 bases between the germline ends. Study results and limitations: According to reports, the diversity of TCR beta was significantly higher in malignant thyroid tumors than in benign nodules, and this held in both blood and tumor samples.

The V call is TRBV12-3 or TRBV12-4, the J call TRBJ2-7; D might be TRBD1 or TRBD2, each matching 6 bases. The sequenced sample consisted of tumor tissue. The TCR sequence derives from a male donor with papillary thyroid cancer or a benign thyroid nodule (not recorded which). Some clones in this sample may be carry-over from other donors' samples. The DNA for the CDR3 is TGTGCCAGCAGTCGGGGTCGAGCCCGGGGGCCGTCAGTCAAGCAGTACTTC. This sequence encodes CASSRGRARGPSVKQYF.